The 18 T cell receptor beta chains given below trace back to one sample, sequenced in a study of shared clonotypes between healthy human individuals. Here immunoSEQ multiplex PCR was the method, and the copy in TCRdb shows in-frame clones only, minus some. Found here are 2 million to 2.5 million clones, approximately 95% of them singletons; the top ten hold roughly 0.13%. Sequencing was carried out using naive CD4+ T cells sorted from blood. Subset defined: CD45RA+ positively selected. The receptors originated from a man aged 18 to 30 in good health.

The V gene is TRBV18, the J gene TRBJ2-1, with a weak D call TRBD2 (5 bases). Trimming stripped 5 bases from V and 8 bases from J, with 13 bases between. CDR3 length: 13 amino acids. Germline values: CDR1 KGHSH, CDR2 LQKENI. CDR3 in DNA: TGTGCCAGCTCATCTGAACTAGATGATGAGCAGTTCTTC. It encodes CASSSELDDEQFF.

V gene TRBV6-6 combines with J gene TRBJ2-7; tentatively, D is TRBD2 (6 bases). Germline CDR1 MNHNY, CDR2 SVGAGI (reference sequence). Trimming stripped 2 bases from V and 6 bases from J, with 14 bases between. The CDR3 runs to 14 residues. The CDR3: CASSYGTSGGEQYF. The CDR3 bases are TGTGCCAGCAGTTACGGAACCTCCGGGGGCGAGCAGTACTTC.

A word on this clone: Other DNA sequences in this specimen translate into the identical CDR3. The chain is built from TRBV15 and TRBJ1-5, with TRBD1 as a possible D gene (5 bases). Per germline, CDR1 LNHNV and CDR2 YYDKDF (reference sequence). Deletions cut 0 bases from V and 4 bases from J, with 7 bases between. The CDR3 totals 14 residues. The CDR3 region has the DNA TGTGCCACCAGCAGAGACTGGGGGAATCAGCCCCAGCATTTT. This encodes CATSRDWGNQPQHF.

To note about this clone: The same CDR3 arises from other DNA sequences in this sample as well. The V gene is TRBV18, the J gene TRBJ1-1, with D uncertain. The ends were cut back, 6 bases at V and 3 bases at J, with 5 bases in the middle. CDR3 length: 11 amino acids. CDR1 and CDR2 from the germline V gene are KGHSH and LQKENI. The CDR3 nucleotides read TGTGCCAGCTCCCGGGACACTGAAGCTTTCTTT. Its protein is CASSRDTEAFF.

The table lists this clone with a count of one. This chain uses TRBV6-5 with TRBJ1-6, with D perhaps matching TRBD1 (5 bases). This CDR3 comprises 15 residues. V gave up 5 bases and J gave up 7 bases, with 15 bases separating them. Germline CDR1 is MNHEY and CDR2 is SVGAGI. The CDR3: CASSRDPSTNSPLHF. DNA for the CDR3: TGTGCCAGCAGTCGGGACCCTAGTACGAATTCACCCCTCCACTTT.

The V gene is TRBV6-1, the J gene TRBJ2-5; the D call may be TRBD1 or TRBD2 (5 bases each). The germline gives CDR1 MNHNS, CDR2 SASEGT. Trimming took 2 bases from V and 1 from J, leaving 17 bases between them. The CDR3 has 17 amino acids. The CDR3 spells CASSERLGVGPQETQYF. The CDR3 bases are TGTGCCAGCAGTGAAAGGTTGGGGGTAGGGCCCCAAGAGACCCAGTACTTC.

J is TRBJ2-1 and V is TRBV28, with 7 bases aligning to TRBD1. V gave up 4 bases and J gave up 9 bases; unmatched junction bases: 0. Looked up from germline, CDR1 is MDHEN and CDR2 is SYDVKM. The CDR3 has 11 amino acids. DNA for the CDR3: TGTGCCAGCAGTTCAGGGGGTGAGCAGTTCTTC. It is translated as CASSSGGEQFF.

This chain uses TRBV5-1 with TRBJ2-2; D may be TRBD2 (6 bases). The V gene's germline CDR1 is SGHRS and CDR2 YFSETQ. V dropped 3 bases and J dropped 5 bases, with 14 bases sitting between them. The CDR3 spans 15 residues. For the CDR3, the DNA is TGCGCCAGCAGCTGGAGGGGCCCGGCTACCGGGGAGCTGTTTTTT. Amino acids: CASSWRGPATGELFF.

V usage is TRBV7-9 and J usage is TRBJ2-3, with a tentative D call TRBD2 (5 bases). Between the trimmed V and J ends, which lost 4 bases and 4 bases, there was a span of 15 bases. This CDR3 spans 15 amino acids. Germline V gene data show CDR1 as SEHNR and CDR2 as FQNEAQ (reference sequence). The CDR3 nucleotides are TGTGCCAGCAGCTACCGAGGAGCGGCCGCAGATACGCAGTATTTT. Residues: CASSYRGAAADTQYF.

The chain recombines TRBV25-1 with TRBJ2-3; possibly TRBD1 or TRBD2 for D (6 bases each). Germline loops: CDR1 MGHDK, CDR2 SYGVNS. The CDR3 length is 15 residues. V lost 3 bases and J lost 5, with 15 bases in between. The CDR3 nucleotides read TGTGCCAGCAGTGATGCTGGGGGGCCTTTAGATACGCAGTATTTT. Amino acids: CASSDAGGPLDTQYF.

This rearrangement joins TRBV27 to TRBJ1-1; D gene unclear. Trimming left V 7 bases short and J 0 bases short, with 12 bases between. The germline V gene encodes CDR1 MNHEY and CDR2 SMNVEV (reference sequence). This CDR3 has 14 residues. For the CDR3, the DNA is TGTGCCAGCACCCGAAGCGGGATGAACACTGAAGCTTTCTTT. This gives the protein CASTRSGMNTEAFF.

This chain connects TRBV7-8 to TRBJ2-3; D is ambiguous. Germline CDR1 and CDR2: SGHVS and FQNEAQ. The CDR3 has 13 amino acids. V was trimmed by 5 bases and J by 8 bases, leaving 14 bases between them. CDR3 sequence (DNA): TGTGCCAGCAGCCACCCCTTCCTGGGTACGCAGTATTTT. It translates to CASSHPFLGTQYF.

V gene TRBV11-2 combines with J gene TRBJ2-7; 7 nucleotides match TRBD2. J gave up 12 bases and V 1 base, and 3 bases lay outside the gene matches. There are 11 residues in the CDR3. Germline-derived CDR1 and CDR2 are SGHAT and FQNNGV. DNA of the CDR3: TGTGCCAGCAGCTTAGGCGGGGGACGGTACTTC. Protein product: CASSLGGGRYF. Using reference TRBV11-2 and TRBJ2-7 for the parts outside the CDR3, the full variable domain is EAGVAQSPRYKIIEKRQSVAFWCNPISGHATLYWYQQILGQGPKLLIQFQNNGVVDDSQLPKDRFSAERLKGVDSTLKIQPAKLEDSAVYLCASSLGGGRYFGPGTRLTVT.

This sequence joins TRBV28 and TRBJ1-6; D unresolved. CDR3 length: 11 residues. V was cut by 6 bases and J by 13 bases, with 10 bases left in between. Germline loops: CDR1 MDHEN, CDR2 SYDVKM. This chain's CDR3 is CASSRGTPLHF. The DNA for the CDR3 is TGTGCCAGCAGCCGGGGAACCCCCCTCCACTTT. The entire variable domain, with the rest obtained from reference TRBV28 and TRBJ1-6, is as follows: DVKVTQSSRYLVKRTGEKVFLECVQDMDHENMFWYRQDPGLGLRLIYFSYDVKMKEKGDIPEGYSVSREKKERFSLILESASTNQTSMYLCASSRGTPLHFGNGTRLTVT.

The chain has TRBV13 and TRBJ1-2; 12 positions match TRBD1. The ends lost 4 bases at V and 8 bases at J; junction bases unmatched: 5. This CDR3 has 14 residues. The V gene's germline CDR1 is PRHDT and CDR2 FYEKMQ (reference sequence). CDR3 region: CASSSRDRGRGYTF. The CDR3, as DNA: TGTGCCAGCAGCTCCCGGGACAGGGGGCGAGGCTACACCTTC. Supplemented by reference TRBV13 and TRBJ1-2, the full variable domain reads AAGVIQSPRHLIKEKRETATLKCYPIPRHDTVYWYQQGPGQDPQFLISFYEKMQSDKGSIPDRFSAQQFSDYHSELNMSSLELGDSALYFCASSSRDRGRGYTFGSGTRLTVV.

The chain joins TRBV19 to TRBJ1-5, with D unclear. The germline CDR1 and CDR2 sequences are LNHDA and SQIVND (reference sequence). V gave up 6 bases and J gave up 0 bases, with 12 bases separating them. The CDR3 spans 15 residues. The DNA of the CDR3 is TGTGCCAGTAGGAGCGGCGGGGATAGCAATCAGCCCCAGCATTTT. Residues: CASRSGGDSNQPQHF.

Worth noting for this clone: At the DNA level, this CDR3 is encoded by other sequences in the same sample as well. This chain links TRBV2 with TRBJ1-6; D unresolved. Germline assignment: CDR1 SNHLY and CDR2 FYNNEI. V dropped 7 bases and J dropped 6 bases, with 10 bases sitting between them. This CDR3 has 13 residues. The CDR3 reads CASIGRTNSPLHF. CDR3 sequence (DNA): TGTGCCAGCATCGGACGGACTAATTCACCCCTCCACTTT.

The V call is TRBV7-6, the J call TRBJ2-1; tentatively, D is TRBD1 (6 bases). The CDR3 extends over 16 amino acids. The germline gives CDR1 SGHVS, CDR2 FNYEAQ. The ends were cut back, 5 bases at V and 6 bases at J, with 20 bases in the middle. The CDR3 DNA sequence: TGTGCCAGCAGCCCCCGCACAGGGAGTTTAAGCAATGAGCAGTTCTTC. Its translation is CASSPRTGSLSNEQFF.